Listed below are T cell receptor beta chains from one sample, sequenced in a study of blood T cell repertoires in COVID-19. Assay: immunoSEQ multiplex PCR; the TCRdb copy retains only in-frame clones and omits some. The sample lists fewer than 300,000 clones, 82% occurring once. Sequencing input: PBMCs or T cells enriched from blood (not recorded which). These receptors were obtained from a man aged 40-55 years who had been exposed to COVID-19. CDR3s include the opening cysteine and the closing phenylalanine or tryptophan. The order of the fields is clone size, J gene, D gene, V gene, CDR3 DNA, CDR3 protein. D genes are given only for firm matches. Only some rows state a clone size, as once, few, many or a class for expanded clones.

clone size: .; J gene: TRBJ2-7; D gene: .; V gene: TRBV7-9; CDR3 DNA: TGTGCCAGCAGCCCCGATAGTCACGAGCAGTACTTC; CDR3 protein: CASSPDSHEQYF
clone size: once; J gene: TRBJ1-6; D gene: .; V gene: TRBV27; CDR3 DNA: TGTGCCAGCAGTTTGGCGGAAATTTCACCCCTCCACTTT; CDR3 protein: CASSLAEISPLHF
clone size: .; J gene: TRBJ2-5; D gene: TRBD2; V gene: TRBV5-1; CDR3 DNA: TGCGCCAGCAGCAAGCGGGGGTTAGGGGAGACCCAGTACTTC; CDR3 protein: CASSKRGLGETQYF
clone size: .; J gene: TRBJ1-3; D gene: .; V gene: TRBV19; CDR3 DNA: TGTGCCAGTAGGATTTCCCCCAGCTCTGGAAACACCATATATTTT; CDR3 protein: CASRISPSSGNTIYF
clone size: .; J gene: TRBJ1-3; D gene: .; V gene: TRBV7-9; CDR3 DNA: TGTGCCAGCAGCTGGTTCAGACTCTCTGGAAACACCATATATTTT; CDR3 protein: CASSWFRLSGNTIYF
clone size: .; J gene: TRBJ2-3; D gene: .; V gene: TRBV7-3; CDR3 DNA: TGTGCCAGCAGGCCCGCGCTGGGCAATACGCAGTATTTT; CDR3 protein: CASRPALGNTQYF
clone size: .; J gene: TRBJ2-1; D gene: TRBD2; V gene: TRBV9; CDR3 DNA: TGTGCCAGCAGCGGGGGACTAGTTGAGCAGTTCTTC; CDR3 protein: CASSGGLVEQFF
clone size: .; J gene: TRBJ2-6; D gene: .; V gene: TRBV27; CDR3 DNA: TGTGCCGCAGCGAGTCAGGCCAACGTCCTGACTTTC; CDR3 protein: CAAASQANVLTF
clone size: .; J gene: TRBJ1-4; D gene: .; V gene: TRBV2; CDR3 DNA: TGTGCCAGCCTCTCAGAAGCTAATGAAAAACTGTTTTTT; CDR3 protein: CASLSEANEKLFF
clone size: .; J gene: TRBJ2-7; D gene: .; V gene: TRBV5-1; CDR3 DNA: TGCGCCAGCAGCCCACAGACTAGTCTCGAGCAGTACTTC; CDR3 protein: CASSPQTSLEQYF
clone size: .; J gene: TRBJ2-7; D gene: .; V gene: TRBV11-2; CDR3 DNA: TGTGCCAGCAGCTCCAACTACGAGCAGTACTTC; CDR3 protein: CASSSNYEQYF
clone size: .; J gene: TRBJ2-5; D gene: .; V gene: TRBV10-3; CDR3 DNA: TGTGCCACTGCCGCGGGAGAGACCCAGTACTTC; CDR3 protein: CATAAGETQYF
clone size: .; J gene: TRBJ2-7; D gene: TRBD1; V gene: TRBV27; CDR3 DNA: TGTGTCACAGTCAGGCAGGGGGCCTACGAGCAGTACTTC; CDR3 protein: CVTVRQGAYEQYF
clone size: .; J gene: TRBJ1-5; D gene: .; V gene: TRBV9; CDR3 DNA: TGTGCCAGCAGCGTAGATGGGGACTTCAATCAGCCCCAGCATTTT; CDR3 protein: CASSVDGDFNQPQHF
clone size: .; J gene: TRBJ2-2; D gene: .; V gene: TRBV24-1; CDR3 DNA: TGTGCCACCAGTGGCCTCTCGGGATGGGTTGGCGGGGAGCTGTTTTTT; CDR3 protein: CATSGLSGWVGGELFF
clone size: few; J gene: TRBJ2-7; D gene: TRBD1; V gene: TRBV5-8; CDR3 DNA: TGTGCCAGCAGCTCGACAGGGAGCTTTTACGAGCAGTACTTC; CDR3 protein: CASSSTGSFYEQYF
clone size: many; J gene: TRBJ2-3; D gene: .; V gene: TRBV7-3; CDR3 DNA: TGTGCCAGCAGCTTAGGGCCCAAAGCTGGCGGGAAGGACGCAGATACGCAGTATTTT; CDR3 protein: CASSLGPKAGGKDADTQYF
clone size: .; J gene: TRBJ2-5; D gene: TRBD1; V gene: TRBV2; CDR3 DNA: TGTGCCAGCAGTCGGTCCAGGGGGTATGAAGAGACCCAGTACTTC; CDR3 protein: CASSRSRGYEETQYF
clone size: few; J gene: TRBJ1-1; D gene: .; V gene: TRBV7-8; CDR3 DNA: TGTGCCAGCAGCTTATCGGTTAGCCGGTACACTGAAGCTTTCTTT; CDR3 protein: CASSLSVSRYTEAFF
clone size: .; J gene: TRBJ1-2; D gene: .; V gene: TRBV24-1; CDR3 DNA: TGTGCCACCAGTGACCCAACAGGGTATCTTGGCTACACCTTC; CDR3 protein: CATSDPTGYLGYTF
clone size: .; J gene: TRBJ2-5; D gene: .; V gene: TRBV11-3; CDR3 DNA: TGTGCCAGCAGACCCAGACTAGAAGAGACCCAGTACTTC; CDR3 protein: CASRPRLEETQYF
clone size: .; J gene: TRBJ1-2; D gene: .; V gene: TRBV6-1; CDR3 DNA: TGTGCCAGCAGTGAACTCGGTCCGTCCGGCTACACCTTC; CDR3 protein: CASSELGPSGYTF
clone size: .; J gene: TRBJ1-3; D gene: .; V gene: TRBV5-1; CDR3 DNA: TGCGCCAGCAGCAGTACAGGGCCCAGCTCTGGAAACACCATATATTTT; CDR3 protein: CASSSTGPSSGNTIYF
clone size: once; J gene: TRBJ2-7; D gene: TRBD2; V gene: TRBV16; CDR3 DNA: TGTGCCAGCAGCCTCGGGGGGGCAGGAGCCTACGAGCAGTACTTC; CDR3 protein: CASSLGGAGAYEQYF
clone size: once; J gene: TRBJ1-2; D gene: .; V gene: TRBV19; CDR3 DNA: TGTGCCAGTAGTATCCCCGGACTTCTTGATGGCTACACCTTC; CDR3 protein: CASSIPGLLDGYTF
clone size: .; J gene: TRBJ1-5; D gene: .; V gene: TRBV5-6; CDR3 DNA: TGTGCCAGCAGCTTTTCGGGTCAGCCCCGTCAGCCCCAGCATTTT; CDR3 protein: CASSFSGQPRQPQHF
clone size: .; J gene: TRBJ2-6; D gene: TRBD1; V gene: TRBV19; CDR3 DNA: TGTGCCAGTCTGCCCCCCGGGACAGGGAGACCTGGGGCCAACGTCCTGACTTTC; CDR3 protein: CASLPPGTGRPGANVLTF